This is a list of T cell receptor beta chains from one sample in a study of regulatory T cells in long-lasting Graves disease. Each CDR3 protein gets one entry after TCRdb re-called the multiplex PCR reads with MiXCR. The data contain approximately 230,000 distinct CDR3 sequences, around 17% of them singletons. Sample: peripheral blood mononuclear cells (PBMCs), taken at new diagnosis, from a patient treated with antithyroid drugs. Every receptor here comes from a female donor with Graves disease. CDR3s include the opening cysteine and the closing phenylalanine or tryptophan. Each record gives: D gene, J gene, clone size, V gene, CDR3 DNA, CDR3 protein. D genes are given only for firm matches. Clone size, where shown, is once, few, many, or a class for clones that have expanded.

d_call: TRBD1; j_call: TRBJ2-7; clone_size: many; v_call: TRBV15; cdr3_nt: TGTGCCACCGGACAGGGCCTCCCCTACGAGCAGTACTTC; cdr3_aa: CATGQGLPYEQYF
d_call: .; j_call: TRBJ1-2; clone_size: many; v_call: TRBV12-3/TRBV12-4; cdr3_nt: TGTGCCAGCAGTTTGGTAGTTGGTGGATCTTTATATGGCTACACCTTC; cdr3_aa: CASSLVVGGSLYGYTF
d_call: .; j_call: TRBJ2-1; clone_size: many; v_call: TRBV7-9; cdr3_nt: TGTGCCAGCAGCTTGACAGAGGGGAGCTCCTACAATGAGCAGTTCTTC; cdr3_aa: CASSLTEGSSYNEQFF
d_call: .; j_call: TRBJ2-2; clone_size: .; v_call: TRBV20-1; cdr3_nt: TGCAGTGCTAGAGATCAGGAATCCAACACCGGGGAGCTGTTTTTT; cdr3_aa: CSARDQESNTGELFF
d_call: .; j_call: TRBJ2-7; clone_size: .; v_call: TRBV24-1; cdr3_nt: TGTGCCACCAGTGATTCTAGGACAGCCGAATCCTACGAGCAGTACTTC; cdr3_aa: CATSDSRTAESYEQYF
d_call: TRBD1; j_call: TRBJ2-3; clone_size: few; v_call: TRBV24-1; cdr3_nt: TGTGCCACCAGTGGTTACAGGGGCTCTAGCACAGATACGCAGTATTTT; cdr3_aa: CATSGYRGSSTDTQYF
d_call: .; j_call: TRBJ2-5; clone_size: few; v_call: TRBV19; cdr3_nt: TGTGCCAGTAGTATGGAGGGAGGTGAGACCCAGTACTTC; cdr3_aa: CASSMEGGETQYF
d_call: .; j_call: TRBJ2-3; clone_size: many; v_call: TRBV20-1; cdr3_nt: TGCAGTGCTAGAGATTCATCCTTGAGCACAGATACGCAGTATTTT; cdr3_aa: CSARDSSLSTDTQYF
d_call: TRBD1; j_call: TRBJ2-3; clone_size: many; v_call: TRBV20-1; cdr3_nt: TGCAGTGCTCCGGGGACAGGACCAAGCACAGATACGCAGTATTTT; cdr3_aa: CSAPGTGPSTDTQYF
d_call: TRBD2; j_call: TRBJ2-5; clone_size: many; v_call: TRBV20-1; cdr3_nt: TGCAGTGCTAGAGATACCTTAGCGGGAGTAGGGGAGACCCAGTACTTC; cdr3_aa: CSARDTLAGVGETQYF
d_call: .; j_call: TRBJ2-6; clone_size: many; v_call: TRBV20-1; cdr3_nt: TGCAGTGCCCCGAGGACGGCTGGGGCCAACGTCCTGACTTTC; cdr3_aa: CSAPRTAGANVLTF
d_call: .; j_call: TRBJ2-3; clone_size: .; v_call: TRBV6-1; cdr3_nt: TGTGCCAGCGGGCCCTGGATAGGTCCCACAGATACGCAGTATTTT; cdr3_aa: CASGPWIGPTDTQYF
d_call: .; j_call: TRBJ2-7; clone_size: many; v_call: TRBV28; cdr3_nt: TGTGCCAGCAGTTTGGGGTTTGCCTACGAGCAGTACTTC; cdr3_aa: CASSLGFAYEQYF
d_call: .; j_call: TRBJ2-5; clone_size: many; v_call: TRBV7-3; cdr3_nt: TGTGCCAGCAGCTCCTGGGGAGGCGAGACCCAGTACTTC; cdr3_aa: CASSSWGGETQYF
d_call: TRBD2; j_call: TRBJ2-7; clone_size: many; v_call: TRBV3-1; cdr3_nt: TGTGCCAGCAGCCAGCCTAGCGGCTCCTACGAGCAGTACTTC; cdr3_aa: CASSQPSGSYEQYF
d_call: TRBD2; j_call: TRBJ2-1; clone_size: many; v_call: TRBV7-2; cdr3_nt: TGTGCCAGCAGCTTAAGGGGCGGGAGCGCACCGAATGAGCAGTTCTTC; cdr3_aa: CASSLRGGSAPNEQFF
d_call: .; j_call: TRBJ1-2; clone_size: many; v_call: TRBV6-2/TRBV6-3; cdr3_nt: TGTGCCAGCAGACGAACAGGGTCCCGAAACTATGGCTACACCTTC; cdr3_aa: CASRRTGSRNYGYTF
d_call: TRBD1; j_call: TRBJ2-7; clone_size: many; v_call: TRBV27; cdr3_nt: TGTGCCAGCAGTTCCTTAGGGACAGAAGAGCAGTACTTC; cdr3_aa: CASSSLGTEEQYF
d_call: .; j_call: TRBJ1-6; clone_size: many; v_call: TRBV6-5; cdr3_nt: TGTGCCAGCAGTTTCGGGGACGTTGGGAGAGGAGGCTCACCCCTCCACTTT; cdr3_aa: CASSFGDVGRGGSPLHF
d_call: TRBD1; j_call: TRBJ1-4; clone_size: few; v_call: TRBV5-1; cdr3_nt: TGCGCCAGCAGCTGGGAGGACAGGGGGGGAAAACTGTTTTTT; cdr3_aa: CASSWEDRGGKLFF
d_call: .; j_call: TRBJ2-3; clone_size: once; v_call: TRBV7-9; cdr3_nt: TGTGCCAGCAGCACCAGGGGCGGGGAGGGACTGGCCTACACAGATACGCAGTATTTT; cdr3_aa: CASSTRGGEGLAYTDTQYF
d_call: TRBD2; j_call: TRBJ2-3; clone_size: many; v_call: TRBV7-2; cdr3_nt: TGTGCCAGCAGCTTAGGGGGCGGGAGGGTAGATACGCAGTATTTT; cdr3_aa: CASSLGGGRVDTQYF
d_call: TRBD2; j_call: TRBJ2-7; clone_size: many; v_call: TRBV6-1; cdr3_nt: TGTGCCAGCACCCCTGTAGCGGGAGCCTACGAGCAGTACTTC; cdr3_aa: CASTPVAGAYEQYF
d_call: TRBD1; j_call: TRBJ2-7; clone_size: many; v_call: TRBV27; cdr3_nt: TGTGCCAGCAGTTTACGGGACAGGGGGCTCTACGAGCAGTACTTC; cdr3_aa: CASSLRDRGLYEQYF
d_call: .; j_call: TRBJ2-2; clone_size: .; v_call: TRBV7-3; cdr3_nt: TGTGCCAGCAGCTTACAGGGGCCATCTTTAACCCGGGAGCTGTTTTTT; cdr3_aa: CASSLQGPSLTRELFF
d_call: .; j_call: TRBJ1-5; clone_size: many; v_call: TRBV3-1; cdr3_nt: TGTGCCAGCAGTCGGACAGTAAGTCAGCCCCAGCATTTT; cdr3_aa: CASSRTVSQPQHF
d_call: .; j_call: TRBJ2-1; clone_size: many; v_call: TRBV12-3/TRBV12-4; cdr3_nt: TGTGCCAGCAGTTTTGTCGGGTACAATGAGCAGTTCTTC; cdr3_aa: CASSFVGYNEQFF
d_call: .; j_call: TRBJ1-2; clone_size: .; v_call: TRBV4-1; cdr3_nt: TGCGCCAGCAGCCAAGGTAGGGAATTCAGCGGCTACACCTTC; cdr3_aa: CASSQGREFSGYTF
d_call: .; j_call: TRBJ1-2; clone_size: many; v_call: TRBV30; cdr3_nt: TGTGCCTGGGAGGTGAAGGGATCCTATGGCTACACCTTC; cdr3_aa: CAWEVKGSYGYTF
d_call: TRBD1; j_call: TRBJ1-5; clone_size: .; v_call: TRBV6-9; cdr3_nt: TGTGCCAGCAGTTATTCGTCGACAGGGAACAATCAGCCCCAGCATTTT; cdr3_aa: CASSYSSTGNNQPQHF
d_call: .; j_call: TRBJ1-3; clone_size: .; v_call: TRBV11-3; cdr3_nt: TGTGCCAGCAGTTGGAAACGGAGTGGAAACACCATATATTTT; cdr3_aa: CASSWKRSGNTIYF
d_call: .; j_call: TRBJ2-1; clone_size: few; v_call: TRBV20-1; cdr3_nt: TGCAGTGCTGAGGGGCCTAGCCGCAGCAATGAGCAGTTCTTC; cdr3_aa: CSAEGPSRSNEQFF
d_call: .; j_call: TRBJ1-1; clone_size: many; v_call: TRBV28; cdr3_nt: TGTGCCAGCAGCTCTATAAGCGGGGGGGGGACTGAAGCTTTCTTT; cdr3_aa: CASSSISGGGTEAFF
d_call: TRBD2; j_call: TRBJ2-5; clone_size: .; v_call: TRBV5-1; cdr3_nt: TGCGCCAGCAGCAAGCGGGAGCCCCAAGAGACCCAGTACTTC; cdr3_aa: CASSKREPQETQYF
d_call: .; j_call: TRBJ2-7; clone_size: many; v_call: TRBV28; cdr3_nt: TGTGCCAGCAGCTTGGCGGGTGGGGAGCAGTACTTC; cdr3_aa: CASSLAGGEQYF
d_call: .; j_call: TRBJ2-7; clone_size: many; v_call: TRBV20-1; cdr3_nt: TGCAGTGCTAGCAGGGCTAGCGCCTACGAGCAGTACTTC; cdr3_aa: CSASRASAYEQYF
d_call: .; j_call: TRBJ1-1; clone_size: .; v_call: TRBV7-2; cdr3_nt: TGTGCCAGCAGCTCGCGAGGGACGGCCTTGAACACTGAAGCTTTCTTT; cdr3_aa: CASSSRGTALNTEAFF
d_call: .; j_call: TRBJ2-1; clone_size: many; v_call: TRBV24-1; cdr3_nt: TGTGCCACCAGCACAGGAGGAGCCTACAATGAGCAGTTCTTC; cdr3_aa: CATSTGGAYNEQFF
d_call: TRBD2; j_call: TRBJ2-2; clone_size: many; v_call: TRBV24-1; cdr3_nt: TGTGCCACCAGTGATCTCTCTTCCGGGACTAGCGGGAGGGCCCGGATCGGGGAGCTGTTTTTT; cdr3_aa: CATSDLSSGTSGRARIGELFF